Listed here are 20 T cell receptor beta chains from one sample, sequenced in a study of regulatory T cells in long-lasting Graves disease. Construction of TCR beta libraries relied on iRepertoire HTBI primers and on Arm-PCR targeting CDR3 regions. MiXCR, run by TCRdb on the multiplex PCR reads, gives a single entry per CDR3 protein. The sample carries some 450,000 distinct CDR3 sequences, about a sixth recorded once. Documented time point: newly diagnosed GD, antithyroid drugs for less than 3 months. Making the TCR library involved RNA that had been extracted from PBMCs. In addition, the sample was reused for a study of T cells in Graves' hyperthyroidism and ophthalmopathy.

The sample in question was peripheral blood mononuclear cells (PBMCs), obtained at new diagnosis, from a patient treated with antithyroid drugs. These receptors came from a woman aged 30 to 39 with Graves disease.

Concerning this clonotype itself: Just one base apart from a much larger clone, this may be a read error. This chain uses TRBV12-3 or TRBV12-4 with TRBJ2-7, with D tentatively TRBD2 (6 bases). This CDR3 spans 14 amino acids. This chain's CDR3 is CTSSRGTSLREQYF. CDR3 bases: TGTACCAGCAGTCGCGGGACTTCTTTAAGGGAGCAGTACTTC.

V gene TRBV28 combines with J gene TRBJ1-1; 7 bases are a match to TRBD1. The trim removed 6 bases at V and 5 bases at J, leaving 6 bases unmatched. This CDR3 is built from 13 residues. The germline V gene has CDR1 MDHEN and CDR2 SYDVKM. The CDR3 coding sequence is TGTGCCAGCAGACACTCCAGGGGGACTGAAGCTTTCTTT. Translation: CASRHSRGTEAFF.

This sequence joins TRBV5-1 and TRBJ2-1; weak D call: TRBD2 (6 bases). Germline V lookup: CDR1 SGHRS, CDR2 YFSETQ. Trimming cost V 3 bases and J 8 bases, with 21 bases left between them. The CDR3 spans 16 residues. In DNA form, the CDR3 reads TGCGCCAGCAGCTCCGCCAGCGGGCGGGCCCCCTATGAGCAGTTCTTC. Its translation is CASSSASGRAPYEQFF.

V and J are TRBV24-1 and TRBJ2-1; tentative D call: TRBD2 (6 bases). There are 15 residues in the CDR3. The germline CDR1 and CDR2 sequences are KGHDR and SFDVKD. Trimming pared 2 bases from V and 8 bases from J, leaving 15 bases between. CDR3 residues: CATSDYGLALHEQFF. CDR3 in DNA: TGTGCCACCAGTGATTATGGGCTAGCGCTCCATGAGCAGTTCTTC.

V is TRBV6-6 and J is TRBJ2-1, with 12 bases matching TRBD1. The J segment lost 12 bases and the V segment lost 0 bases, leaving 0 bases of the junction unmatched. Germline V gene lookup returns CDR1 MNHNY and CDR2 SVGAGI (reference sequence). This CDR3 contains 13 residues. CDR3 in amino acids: CASSYSGQGAQFF. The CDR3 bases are TGTGCCAGCAGTTACTCGGGACAGGGGGCGCAGTTCTTC.

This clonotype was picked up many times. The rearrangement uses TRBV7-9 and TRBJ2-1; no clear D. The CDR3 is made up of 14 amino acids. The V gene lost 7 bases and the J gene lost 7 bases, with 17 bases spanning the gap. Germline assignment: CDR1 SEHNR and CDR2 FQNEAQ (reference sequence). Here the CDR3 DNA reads TGTGCCAGCACCCTAGTGGGTGTCCTTAATGAGCAGTTCTTC. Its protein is CASTLVGVLNEQFF.

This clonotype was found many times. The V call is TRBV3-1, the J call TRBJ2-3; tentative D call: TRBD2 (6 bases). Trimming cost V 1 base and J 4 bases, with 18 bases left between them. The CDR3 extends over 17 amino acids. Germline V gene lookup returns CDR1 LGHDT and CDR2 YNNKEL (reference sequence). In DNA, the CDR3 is TGTGCCAGCAGCCAAGGAGGTAGCGGATCGGGACCAGATACGCAGTATTTT. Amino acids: CASSQGGSGSGPDTQYF.

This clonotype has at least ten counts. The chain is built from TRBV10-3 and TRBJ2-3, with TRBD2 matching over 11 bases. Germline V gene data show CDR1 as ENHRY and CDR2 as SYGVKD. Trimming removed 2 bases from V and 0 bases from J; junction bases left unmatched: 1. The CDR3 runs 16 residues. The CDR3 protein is CAISEGTSGSTDTQYF. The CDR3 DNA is TGTGCCATCAGTGAGGGGACTAGCGGCAGCACAGATACGCAGTATTTT.

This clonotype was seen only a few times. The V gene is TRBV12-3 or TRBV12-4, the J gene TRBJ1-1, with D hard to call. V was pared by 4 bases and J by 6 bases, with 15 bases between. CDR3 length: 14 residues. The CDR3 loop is CASSSLAGGPEAFF. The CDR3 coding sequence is TGTGCCAGCAGTTCCCTCGCGGGCGGGCCTGAAGCTTTCTTT.

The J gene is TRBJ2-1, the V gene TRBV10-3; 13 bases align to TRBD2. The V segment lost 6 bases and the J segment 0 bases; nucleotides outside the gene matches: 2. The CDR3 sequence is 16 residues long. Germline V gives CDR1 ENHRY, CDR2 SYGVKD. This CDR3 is CAIRWTSGSSYNEQFF. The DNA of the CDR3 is TGTGCCATCAGGTGGACTAGCGGGAGCTCCTACAATGAGCAGTTCTTC.

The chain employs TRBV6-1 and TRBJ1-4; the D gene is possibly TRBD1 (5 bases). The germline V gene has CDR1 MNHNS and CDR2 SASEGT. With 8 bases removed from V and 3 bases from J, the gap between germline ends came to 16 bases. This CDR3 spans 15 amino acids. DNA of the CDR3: TGTGCCAGCCAAGCGGGGGGGGAGGCTAATGAAAAACTGTTTTTT. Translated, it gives CASQAGGEANEKLFF.

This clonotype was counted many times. CDR3 sequence reads: CASTLGAGGETQYF. CDR3 nucleotide sequence: TGCGCCAGCACCCTGGGGGCAGGGGGAGAGACCCAGTACTTC. The chain employs TRBV5-1 and TRBJ2-5; 7 bases agree with TRBD1. Germline CDR1 is SGHRS and CDR2 is YFSETQ. V shed 6 bases and J 4 bases; nucleotides not matched to a gene: 9. This CDR3 region has 14 residues. The entire variable domain, with the rest obtained from reference TRBV5-1 and TRBJ2-5, is as follows: KAGVTQTPRYLIKTRGQQVTLSCSPISGHRSVSWYQQTPGQGLQFLFEYFSETQRNKGNFPGRFSGRQFSNSRSEMNVSTLELGDSALYLCASTLGAGGETQYFGPGTRLLVL.

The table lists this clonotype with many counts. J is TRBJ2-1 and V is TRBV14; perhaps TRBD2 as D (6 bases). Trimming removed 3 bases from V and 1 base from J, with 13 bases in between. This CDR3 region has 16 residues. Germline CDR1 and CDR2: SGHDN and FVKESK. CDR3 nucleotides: TGTGCCAGCAGCCATCCGGGAGCCTCTTCCTACAATGAGCAGTTCTTC. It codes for CASSHPGASSYNEQFF.

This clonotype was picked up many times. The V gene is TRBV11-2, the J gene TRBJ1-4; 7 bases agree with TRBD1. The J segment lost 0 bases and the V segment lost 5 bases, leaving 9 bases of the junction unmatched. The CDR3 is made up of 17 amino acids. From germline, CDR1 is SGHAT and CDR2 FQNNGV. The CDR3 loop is CASSLTGTASTNEKLFF. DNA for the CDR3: TGTGCCAGCAGCCTAACCGGGACAGCTTCAACTAATGAAAAACTGTTTTTT.

Here the CDR3 DNA reads TGTGCCAGCAGCCAGTCCGCCGACGGAGGGGGAGCAGATACGCAGTATTTT. As protein: CASSQSADGGGADTQYF. This rearrangement joins TRBV4-2 to TRBJ2-3; D is perhaps TRBD1 or TRBD2 (6 bases each). The CDR3 loop spans 17 amino acids. Germline CDR1 is LGHNA and CDR2 is YNFKEQ. The ends were cut back, 3 bases at V and 4 bases at J, with 20 bases in the middle.

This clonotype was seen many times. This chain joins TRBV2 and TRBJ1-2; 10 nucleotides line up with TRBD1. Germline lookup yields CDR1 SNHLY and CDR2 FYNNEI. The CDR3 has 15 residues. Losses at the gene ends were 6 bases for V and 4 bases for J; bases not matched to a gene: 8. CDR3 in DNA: TGTGCCAGCAGGCCCGGACAGGGGGTTAGCTATGGCTACACCTTC. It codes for CASRPGQGVSYGYTF.

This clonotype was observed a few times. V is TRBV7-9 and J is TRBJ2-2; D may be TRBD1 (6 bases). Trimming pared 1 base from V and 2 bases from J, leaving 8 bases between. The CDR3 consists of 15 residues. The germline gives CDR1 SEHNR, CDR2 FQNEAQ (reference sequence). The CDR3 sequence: CASSLEQGNTGELFF. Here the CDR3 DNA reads TGTGCCAGCAGCTTAGAACAGGGTAACACCGGGGAGCTGTTTTTT. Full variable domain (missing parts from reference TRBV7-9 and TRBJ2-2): DTGVSQNPRHKITKRGQNVTFRCDPISEHNRLYWYRQTLGQGPEFLTYFQNEAQLEKSRLLSDRFSAERPKGSFSTLEIQRTEQGDSAMYLCASSLEQGNTGELFFGEGSRLTVL.

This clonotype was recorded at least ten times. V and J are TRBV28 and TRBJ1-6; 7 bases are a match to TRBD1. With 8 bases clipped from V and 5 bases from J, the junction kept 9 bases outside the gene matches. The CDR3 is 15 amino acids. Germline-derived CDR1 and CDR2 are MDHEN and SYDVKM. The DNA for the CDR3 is TGTGCCAGCCTGTCTTGGACAGGCAATAATTCACCCCTCCACTTT. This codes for CASLSWTGNNSPLHF.

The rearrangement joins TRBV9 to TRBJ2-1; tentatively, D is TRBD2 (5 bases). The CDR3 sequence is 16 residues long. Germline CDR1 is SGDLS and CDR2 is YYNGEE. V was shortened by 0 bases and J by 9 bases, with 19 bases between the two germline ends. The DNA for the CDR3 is TGTGCCAGCAGCGTAGGTGGAGGTTCGGCCTCGGGTGAGCAGTTCTTC. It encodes CASSVGGGSASGEQFF. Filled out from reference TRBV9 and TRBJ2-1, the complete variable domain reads DSGVTQTPKHLITATGQRVTLRCSPRSGDLSVYWYQQSLDQGLQFLIQYYNGEERAKGNILERFSAQQFPDLHSELNLSSLELGDSALYFCASSVGGGSASGEQFFGPGTRLTVL.

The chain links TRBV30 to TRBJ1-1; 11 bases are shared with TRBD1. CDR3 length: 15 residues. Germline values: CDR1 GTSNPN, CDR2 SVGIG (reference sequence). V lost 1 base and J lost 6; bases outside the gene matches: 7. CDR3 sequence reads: CAWSEGTGGPPEAFF. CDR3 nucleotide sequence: TGTGCCTGGAGTGAGGGGACAGGGGGGCCCCCTGAAGCTTTCTTT.